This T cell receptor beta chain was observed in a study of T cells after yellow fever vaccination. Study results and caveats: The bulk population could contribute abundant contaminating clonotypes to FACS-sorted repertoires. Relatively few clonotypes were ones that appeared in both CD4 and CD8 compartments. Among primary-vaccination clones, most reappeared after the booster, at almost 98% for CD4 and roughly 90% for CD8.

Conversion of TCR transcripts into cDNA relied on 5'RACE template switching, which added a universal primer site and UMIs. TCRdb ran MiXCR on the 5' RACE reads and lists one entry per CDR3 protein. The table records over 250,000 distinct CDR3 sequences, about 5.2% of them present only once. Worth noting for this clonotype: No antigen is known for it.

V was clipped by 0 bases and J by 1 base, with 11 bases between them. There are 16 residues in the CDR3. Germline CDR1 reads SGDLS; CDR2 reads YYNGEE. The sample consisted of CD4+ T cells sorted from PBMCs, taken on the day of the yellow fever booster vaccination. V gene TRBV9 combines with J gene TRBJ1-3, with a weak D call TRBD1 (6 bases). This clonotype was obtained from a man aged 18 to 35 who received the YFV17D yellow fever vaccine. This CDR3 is CASSVDGGPSGNTIYF. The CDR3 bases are TGTGCCAGCAGCGTAGACGGGGGCCCGTCTGGAAACACCATATATTTT.